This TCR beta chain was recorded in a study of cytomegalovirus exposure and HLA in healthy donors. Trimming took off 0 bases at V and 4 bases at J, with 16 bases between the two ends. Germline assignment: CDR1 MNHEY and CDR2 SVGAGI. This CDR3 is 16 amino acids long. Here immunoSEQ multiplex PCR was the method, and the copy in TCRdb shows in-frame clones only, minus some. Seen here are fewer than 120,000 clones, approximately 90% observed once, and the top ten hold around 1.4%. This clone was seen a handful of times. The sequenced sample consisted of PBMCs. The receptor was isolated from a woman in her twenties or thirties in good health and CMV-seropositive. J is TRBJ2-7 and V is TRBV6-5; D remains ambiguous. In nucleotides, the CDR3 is TGTGCCAGCAGTTACTCACTGTCCAGGCCTGGATACGAGCAGTACTTC. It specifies CASSYSLSRPGYEQYF.